This T cell receptor (beta chain) came from a study of CD8+CD57+ T cells in acquired aplastic anemia. TCR beta VDJ and CDR3 profiling used genomic DNA as template. TCRdb passed the reads through MiXCR, listing each CDR3 protein once. There are about 180,000 distinct CDR3 sequences in the sample; around 48% occur only once, and more than 0.85% lies in the top ten. This clonotype was found many times. The patients chosen for sequencing had shown expansion of CD8+CD57+ cells (detected by flow cytometry). Trimming at V came to 3 bases and at J to 0 bases, leaving 6 bases not matched to a gene. CDR1 is DFQATT and CDR2 is SNEGSKA in the germline V gene (reference sequence). The CDR3 is 18 residues long.

The TCR comes from a human donor with aplastic anemia. The chain has TRBV20-1 and TRBJ1-6; TRBD1 matches 12 bases. The sample consisted of sorted CD4+, CD8+, or CD8+CD57+ T cells (not recorded which) from PBMCs. CDR3 amino acids: CSARGDRGLSSYNSPLHF. CDR3 sequence (DNA): TGCAGTGCTAGGGGGGACAGGGGGCTAAGCTCCTATAATTCACCCCTCCACTTT.